Listed below are T cell receptor beta chains from one sample, sequenced in a study of STAT5B mutations in CD4+ large granular lymphocyte leukemia. Some clones are missing from TCRdb's copy, which holds only in-frame ones; the method was immunoSEQ multiplex PCR. The table includes approximately 52,000 clones, around 70% detected once. Sequences were obtained from CD4+ T cells from blood buffy coats. The source of these receptors is a human donor in good health. Both conserved end residues are part of each CDR3. Each record gives: V gene, D gene, J gene, clone size, CDR3 DNA, CDR3 protein. The D gene is left open where the match is weak. Size values are once, few and many counts, or a class for expanded clones, and some rows have none.

TRBV7-3	TRBD1	TRBJ2-2	.	TGTGCCAGCAGCTTTAGGACAGGAAGGGAGCTGTTTTTT	CASSFRTGRELFF
TRBV7-3	.	TRBJ1-6	.	TGTGCCAGCAGCTTGAATTTTGGTTCACCCCTCCACTTT	CASSLNFGSPLHF
TRBV2	.	TRBJ1-5	.	TGTGCCAGCAGTGCTCACACGGGACTGCCTAGCAATCAGCCCCAGCATTTT	CASSAHTGLPSNQPQHF
TRBV7-2	.	TRBJ1-6	.	TGTGCCAGCAGCTCAAATAATTCACCCCTCCACTTT	CASSSNNSPLHF
TRBV7-6	.	TRBJ2-5	.	TGTGCCAGCAGCTCAAATCAGGCGGGACTCAGCGGGGAGACCCAGTACTTC	CASSSNQAGLSGETQYF
TRBV19	TRBD2	TRBJ2-3	.	TGTGCTGCAGGGGGCAGCGGGGGGGGAGATACGCAGTATTTT	CAAGGSGGGDTQYF
TRBV30	TRBD2	TRBJ2-7	.	TGTGCCTGGAGTGTACGGGGGGGCGAGCAGTACTTC	CAWSVRGGEQYF
TRBV7-7	.	TRBJ2-5	.	TGTGCTAGCAGCTATCAGGGCGGAGAGACCCAGTACTTC	CASSYQGGETQYF
TRBV19	TRBD1	TRBJ2-7	.	TGTGCCAGTAGGCCGACAGGGGGCGGTTACGAGCAGTACTTC	CASRPTGGGYEQYF
TRBV7-2	.	TRBJ2-7	.	TGTGCCAGCAGCTTAGTGGTCACTTCCTACGAGCAGTACTTC	CASSLVVTSYEQYF
TRBV9	TRBD1	TRBJ2-1	.	TGTGCCAGCAGCCAGACAGGGATTACTGAGCAGTTCTTC	CASSQTGITEQFF
TRBV7-2	TRBD2	TRBJ2-5	once	TGTGCCAGCAGCCTTAGCGGGGGGGCGCCGGAGACCCAGTACTTC	CASSLSGGAPETQYF
TRBV28	.	TRBJ2-3	.	TGTGCCAGCAGTCCCCATATGTCTAGCACAGATACGCAGTATTTT	CASSPHMSSTDTQYF
TRBV21-1	.	TRBJ1-6	few	TGTGCCAGCAGCAACCGGGACCGTCGCTATAATTCACCCCTCCACTTT	CASSNRDRRYNSPLHF
TRBV7-2	.	TRBJ2-1	.	TGTGCCAGCAGCTTAACAGCAGGGGGGGTTTACAATGAGCAGTTCTTC	CASSLTAGGVYNEQFF
TRBV2	.	TRBJ1-2	.	TGTGCCAGCAGTGAGCTTATGGGGGGGAACTATGGCTACACCTTC	CASSELMGGNYGYTF
TRBV28	.	TRBJ1-4	.	TGTGCCAGCAGTTGGGGGGACGCAACTAATGAAAAACTGTTTTTT	CASSWGDATNEKLFF
TRBV19	.	TRBJ2-1	.	TGTGCCAGTAGTATCCTGGGCTCCGGCCTGGGACCCTCCAATGAGCAGTTCTTC	CASSILGSGLGPSNEQFF
TRBV10-3	TRBD2	TRBJ2-2	once	TGTGCCATCAGTGGGGCGGGGGGGCGCACCGGGGAGCTGTTTTTT	CAISGAGGRTGELFF
TRBV28	.	TRBJ1-1	.	TGTGCCAGCAGTTCGAGAGGACAGTCGGGCACTGAAGCTTTCTTT	CASSSRGQSGTEAFF
TRBV6-1	.	TRBJ1-5	.	TGTGCCAGCAGGGCGGGCTTTAGCAATCAGCCCCAGCATTTT	CASRAGFSNQPQHF
TRBV5-1	.	TRBJ1-2	.	TGCGCCAGCACTGAGCAGGGGAACTATGGCTACACCTTC	CASTEQGNYGYTF
TRBV25-1	TRBD1	TRBJ2-7	.	TGTGCCAGCAGTGATCCCGGGGACAGGGGTAACGAGCAGTACTTC	CASSDPGDRGNEQYF
TRBV10-3	.	TRBJ2-3	once	TGTGCCATCAGTGAGTCGAGCACAGATACGCAGTATTTT	CAISESSTDTQYF
TRBV18	.	TRBJ1-5	.	TGTGCCAGCTCAGCGGGGACCACTCAGCCCCAGCATTTT	CASSAGTTQPQHF
TRBV15	.	TRBJ1-1	.	TGTGCCACCAGCAGAGATAACGGGGGGAACACTGAAGCTTTCTTT	CATSRDNGGNTEAFF
TRBV6-6	TRBD2	TRBJ2-5	.	TGTGCCAGCAACCCCCGAACTAGCGGAGAGACCCAGTACTTC	CASNPRTSGETQYF
TRBV28	.	TRBJ2-7	.	TGTGCCAGCAGTTTGAGGTACGAGCAGTACTTC	CASSLRYEQYF
TRBV4-1	.	TRBJ2-7	.	TGCGCCAGCAGCCAGGGGACTGAAAGCTCCTACGAGCAGTACTTC	CASSQGTESSYEQYF
TRBV6-1	TRBD1	TRBJ2-3	.	TGTGCCAGCGGTACAGGGGCTAGCACAGATACGCAGTATTTT	CASGTGASTDTQYF
TRBV30	.	TRBJ1-5	.	TGTGCCTGGGCAAGACAGCAAAATCAGCCCCAGCATTTT	CAWARQQNQPQHF
TRBV5-1	.	TRBJ2-5	.	TGCGCCAGCAGCTTGGGTCCTAGCCAAGAGACCCAGTACTTC	CASSLGPSQETQYF
TRBV5-1	TRBD2	TRBJ2-5	.	TGCGCCAGCAGCTCCATTAGCGGGGTCCAAGAGACCCAGTACTTC	CASSSISGVQETQYF
TRBV19	.	TRBJ2-3	few	TGTGCCAGTAGTCCTAGCACAGATACGCAGTATTTT	CASSPSTDTQYF
TRBV5-8	.	TRBJ1-4	few	TGTGCCAGCATACTCAGGGGAGGTGATGAAAAACTGTTTTTT	CASILRGGDEKLFF
TRBV29-1	.	TRBJ1-2	.	TGCAGCGTGGGAACAGGGAATCTTAACTATGGCTACACCTTC	CSVGTGNLNYGYTF
TRBV5-5	.	TRBJ2-3	.	TGTGCCAGCAGCGTTAGAGCAGATACGCAGTATTTT	CASSVRADTQYF
TRBV7-3	.	TRBJ2-2	.	TGTGCCAGCAGCTTAGGACGGACCGGGGAGCTGTTTTTT	CASSLGRTGELFF
TRBV5-1	TRBD1	TRBJ1-1	.	TGCGCCAGCAGCCCCGGACAGGGGGCGTTGGGCACTGAAGCTTTCTTT	CASSPGQGALGTEAFF
TRBV27	TRBD2	TRBJ2-7	.	TGTGCCAGCAGTCTCGGGGGGGGACGGCAGTACTTC	CASSLGGGRQYF
TRBV7-9	.	TRBJ2-5	once	TGTGCCAGCAGCTCAACAGGGTCCGGGGAGACCCAGTACTTC	CASSSTGSGETQYF
TRBV6-5	.	TRBJ2-2	.	TGTGCCAGCAGTTATCAGCGCGACACCGGGGAGCTGTTTTTT	CASSYQRDTGELFF
TRBV30	.	TRBJ1-3	once	TGTGCCTGGAGTGCTCAGGGGACGAAAGGAAACACCATATATTTT	CAWSAQGTKGNTIYF
TRBV28	.	TRBJ1-2	.	TGTGCCAGCAGTTTACCACAGGGTCTTAACTATGGCTACACCTTC	CASSLPQGLNYGYTF
TRBV25-1	TRBD1	TRBJ1-3	.	TGTGCCAGCAGTGCTGGGACAGTATCTGGAAACACCATATATTTT	CASSAGTVSGNTIYF
TRBV7-9	TRBD2	TRBJ2-2	.	TGTGCCAGCAGCTCCGGGACTAGCGGACCAACCGGGGAGCTGTTTTTT	CASSSGTSGPTGELFF
TRBV30	TRBD1	TRBJ1-5	.	TGTGCCTGGACCAGGGGGGTGGATAGCAATCAGCCCCAGCATTTT	CAWTRGVDSNQPQHF
TRBV6-5	.	TRBJ2-1	few	TGTGCCCCGACAGAGAGGAAAACGGACTATGAGCAGTTCTTC	CAPTERKTDYEQFF
TRBV27	.	TRBJ1-2	.	TGTGCCAGCAGTTTGAACGGGTCCCCTACTGGCTACACCTTC	CASSLNGSPTGYTF
TRBV5-1	.	TRBJ2-1	once	TGCGCCAGCAGCTTACGAAGCGATGAGCAGTTCTTC	CASSLRSDEQFF
TRBV27	.	TRBJ1-4	.	TGTGCCAGCAGTCCCCGGACGTCTAATGAAAAACTGTTTTTT	CASSPRTSNEKLFF
TRBV20-1	.	TRBJ1-2	.	TGCAGTGTCCGGGGCTATGGCTACACCTTC	CSVRGYGYTF
TRBV7-3	.	TRBJ2-5	few	TGTGCCAGCAGCCGGGACCCGTCAGAGACCCAGTACTTC	CASSRDPSETQYF
TRBV7-2	.	TRBJ1-6	few	TGTGCCAGCAGCTTTCAAGGGCTTTATTCACCCCTCCACTTT	CASSFQGLYSPLHF
TRBV19	.	TRBJ2-1	.	TGTGCCAGTAGGATGGGGCAGGCAACCTACAATGAGCAGTTCTTC	CASRMGQATYNEQFF
TRBV7-6	TRBD1	TRBJ2-7	.	TGTGCCAGCAGCTCCATTAGGGGGGACAGGGGTTACGAGCAGTACTTC	CASSSIRGDRGYEQYF
TRBV9	.	TRBJ2-5	.	TGTGCCAGCAGCGTAGGAAGGCAAGAGACCCAGTACTTC	CASSVGRQETQYF
TRBV19	.	TRBJ1-2	.	TGTGCCAGTAGTATAGCCGGTGATTACTATGGCTACACCTTC	CASSIAGDYYGYTF
TRBV28	.	TRBJ1-2	.	TGTGCCAGCCACGAGACAGCCCCCTCTAACTATGGCTACACCTTC	CASHETAPSNYGYTF
TRBV19	TRBD1	TRBJ1-2	few	TGTGCCAGTAGTATTTACCCCGGACAGGGGGATGGCTACACCTTC	CASSIYPGQGDGYTF